The entry that follows covers one T cell receptor beta chain sequence. Its specificity is not known. The record originates from a study of T cell responses to AZD1222 COVID-19 vaccine. Findings and limits, study-wide: Donors in the cohort were predominantly white British and more often female, and clonal diversity was possibly underestimated. Reportedly, close to half of spike-specific TCRs are directed against unmutated variant regions.

TCRdb's table, derived via immunoSEQ multiplex PCR, lists solely in-frame clones and lacks some. The sample has approximately 110,000 clones, around nine tenths seen once. This sample comprised peripheral blood, obtained on day 0 of AZD1222 vaccination. The sequence was obtained from an adult in good health.

CDR3 loop: CASSSAPTGPEGYTF. The CDR3 DNA is TGTGCCAGCAGTTCAGCCCCGACAGGGCCTGAAGGCTACACCTTC. The rearrangement joins TRBV27 to TRBJ1-2; 7 bases fit TRBD1. This CDR3 has 15 residues. Germline assignment: CDR1 MNHEY and CDR2 SMNVEV (reference sequence). Trimming cost V 4 bases and J 8 bases; bases outside gene matches: 13.